The present TCR beta chain was sequenced within a study of blood T cell repertoires in COVID-19 (dated by TCRdb to about 2020). For the wider study: Collaborator samples came from the United States, Italy and Spain and covered acute and convalescent phases of COVID-19. The material from the prospective study consisted of cDNA or gDNA derived from T cells, B-cell-depleted T cells, or PBMCs. HLA class I and class II types, where available, came from metadata supplied by the sample provider rather than from assay-based typing. Nearly every sample came with metadata listing a de-identified subject ID, COVID-19 status, age in years and sex. Samples were obtained from the ongoing ImmuneRACE study (first 160 participants) and from roughly 1,300 subjects provided by 6 global collaborators. The repertoires were made available in a free public database intended to serve as a resource for research on the immune response to SARS-CoV-2. Subjects who had been exposed to COVID-19, were actively infected with it, or had recovered from it provided the deeply sampled blood TCRbeta repertoires that made up the dataset.

Each collaborating institution followed its own protocols to collect whole blood in K2EDTA tubes. For TCRbeta analysis, collaborators shipped samples as frozen whole blood, isolated PBMCs, or DNA extracted from either of those sample types. As concerns this clone: The specificity of this receptor is unknown. No base quality information exists; no much larger clone differs at one position.

TCRbeta CDR3 regions were amplified from genomic DNA using the immunoSEQ Assay, a bias-controlled multiplex PCR. For the original study's pipeline: Nucleated cell counts per sample were estimated from amplification of reference gene primers within the assay. Sequence reads were collapsed and filtered to measure the absolute abundance of every unique TCRbeta CDR3 rearrangement. For each sample, productive Simpson clonality was calculated as the square root of Simpson's diversity index across productive rearrangements. The table was pulled from immuneACCESS by TCRdb, which kept in-frame rearrangements only. Such tables lose some clones; where checked, under half of the loss comes from unresolved V genes, and the rest has no known cause. V and J calls and clone size are those listed in that table; D and trimming were worked out from the DNA. The sample table lists 100,000 to 150,000 clones, less than 85% of them with a count of one. The top ten hold about 18% of the sample.

CDR1 and CDR2, per the germline V gene, are SNHLY and FYNNEI. Cut back by 4 bases and 14 bases, the V and J ends lie 11 bases apart. Counted from cysteine to phenylalanine, this CDR3 has 10 amino acids. Only CDR3 DNA is held: 30 bases, read in frame from base 1. Here is what the overall study found, with its caveats: How much clinical and demographic metadata was included differed by source and by participant, and the metadata was provided uncurated.

Specimen: peripheral blood. The chain employs TRBV2 and TRBJ1-2; the D gene cannot be resolved reliably. The sequence came from an elderly woman with acute or convalescent COVID-19. The CDR3 corresponds to CASSARRETF. The nucleotides read TGTGCCAGCAGTGCTCGAAGGGAGACCTTC.